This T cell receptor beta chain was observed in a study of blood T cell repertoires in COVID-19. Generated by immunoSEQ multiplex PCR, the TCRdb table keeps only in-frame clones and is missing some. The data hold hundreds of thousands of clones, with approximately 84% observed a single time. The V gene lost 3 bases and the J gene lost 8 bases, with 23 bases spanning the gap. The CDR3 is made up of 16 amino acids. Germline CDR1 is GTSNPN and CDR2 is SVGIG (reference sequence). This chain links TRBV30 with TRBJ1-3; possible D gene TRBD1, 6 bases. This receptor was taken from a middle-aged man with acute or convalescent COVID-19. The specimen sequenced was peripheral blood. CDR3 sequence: CAWRGGQGGYGDTIYF. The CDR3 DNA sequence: TGTGCCTGGAGAGGAGGACAAGGGGGATATGGGGACACCATATATTTT.